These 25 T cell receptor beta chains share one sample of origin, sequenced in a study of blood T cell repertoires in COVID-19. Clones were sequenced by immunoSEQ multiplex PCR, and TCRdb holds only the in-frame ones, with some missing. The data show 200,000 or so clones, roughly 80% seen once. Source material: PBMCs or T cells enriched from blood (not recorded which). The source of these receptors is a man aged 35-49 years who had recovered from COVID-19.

Here the CDR3 reads CAWIASSGGLVNEQFF. CDR3 bases: TGTGCCTGGATAGCCTCAAGCGGGGGGTTGGTCAATGAGCAGTTCTTC. The chain couples TRBV30 to TRBJ2-1; 9 positions agree with TRBD2. Per the germline V gene, CDR1 is GTSNPN and CDR2 is SVGIG (reference sequence). This CDR3 contains 16 residues. The V and J ends lost 4 bases and 6 bases, in that order; junction bases with no gene match: 13.

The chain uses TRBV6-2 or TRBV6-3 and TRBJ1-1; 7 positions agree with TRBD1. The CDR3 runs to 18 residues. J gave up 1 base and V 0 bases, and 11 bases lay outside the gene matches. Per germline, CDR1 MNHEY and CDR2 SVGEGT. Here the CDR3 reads CASSYSLRGSWTNTEAFF. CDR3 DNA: TGTGCCAGCAGTTACTCACTCAGGGGGAGTTGGACGAACACTGAAGCTTTCTTT.

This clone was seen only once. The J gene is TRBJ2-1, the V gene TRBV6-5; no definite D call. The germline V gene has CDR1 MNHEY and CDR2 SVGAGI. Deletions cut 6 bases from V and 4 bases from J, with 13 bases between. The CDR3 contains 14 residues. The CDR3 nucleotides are TGTGCCAGCAGGATTAGCCCAGAATACAATGAGCAGTTCTTC. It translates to CASRISPEYNEQFF.

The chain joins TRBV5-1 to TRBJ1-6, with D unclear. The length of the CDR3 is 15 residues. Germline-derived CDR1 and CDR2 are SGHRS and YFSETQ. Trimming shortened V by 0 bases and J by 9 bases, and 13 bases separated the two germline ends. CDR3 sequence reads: CASSLEAVGGSPLHF. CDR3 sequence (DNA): TGCGCCAGCAGCTTGGAGGCAGTCGGAGGTTCACCCCTCCACTTT.

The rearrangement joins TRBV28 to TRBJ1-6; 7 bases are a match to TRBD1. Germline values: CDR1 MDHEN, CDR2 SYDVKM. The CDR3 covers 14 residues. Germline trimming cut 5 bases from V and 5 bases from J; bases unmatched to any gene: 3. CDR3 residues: CASSRQGDNSPLHF. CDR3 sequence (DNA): TGTGCCAGCAGTCGACAGGGTGATAATTCACCCCTCCACTTT.

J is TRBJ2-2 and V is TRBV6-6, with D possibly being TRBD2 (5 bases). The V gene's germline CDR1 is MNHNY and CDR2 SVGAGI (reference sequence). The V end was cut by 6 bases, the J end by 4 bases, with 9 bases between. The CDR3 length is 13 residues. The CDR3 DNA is TGTGCCAGCAGCCGGGGATCCACCGGGGAGCTGTTTTTT. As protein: CASSRGSTGELFF.

The CDR3 sequence is CASSQDRERGACSYNEQFF. The CDR3, as DNA: TGTGCCAGCAGCCAAGATAGGGAGCGGGGGGCCTGCTCCTACAATGAGCAGTTCTTC. The chain is built from TRBV3-1 (or the pseudogene TRBV3-2) and TRBJ2-1, with 9 bases aligning to TRBD2. Losses at the gene ends were 0 bases for V and 0 bases for J; bases not matched to a gene: 9. The CDR3 totals 19 residues. The germline gives CDR1 LGHDT, CDR2 YNNKEL (reference sequence).

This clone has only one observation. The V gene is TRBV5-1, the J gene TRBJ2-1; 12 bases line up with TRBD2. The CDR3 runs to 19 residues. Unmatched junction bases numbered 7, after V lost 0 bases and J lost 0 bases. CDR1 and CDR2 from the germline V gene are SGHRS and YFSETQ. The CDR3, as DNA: TGCGCCAGCAGCTTGGACGGGACTAGCGGGCCAAGCTCCTACAATGAGCAGTTCTTC. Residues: CASSLDGTSGPSSYNEQFF.

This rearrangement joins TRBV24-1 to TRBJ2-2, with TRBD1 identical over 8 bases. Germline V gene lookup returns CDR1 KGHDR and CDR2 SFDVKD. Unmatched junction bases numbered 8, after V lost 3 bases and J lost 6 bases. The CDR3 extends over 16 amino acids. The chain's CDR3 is CATSDIQGASAGELFF. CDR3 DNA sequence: TGTGCCACCAGTGATATCCAGGGGGCGTCGGCCGGGGAGCTGTTTTTT.

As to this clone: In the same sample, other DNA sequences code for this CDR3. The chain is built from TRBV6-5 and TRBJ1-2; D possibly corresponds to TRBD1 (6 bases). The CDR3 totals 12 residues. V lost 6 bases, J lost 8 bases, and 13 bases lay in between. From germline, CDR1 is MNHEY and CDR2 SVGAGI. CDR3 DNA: TGTGCCAGCAGCGGTACAGGGAACGGCTACACCTTC. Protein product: CASSGTGNGYTF.

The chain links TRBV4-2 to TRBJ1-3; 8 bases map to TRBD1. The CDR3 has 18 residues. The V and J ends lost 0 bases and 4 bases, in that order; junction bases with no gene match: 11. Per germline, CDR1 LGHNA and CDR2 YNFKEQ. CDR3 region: CASSQDSPDRGIGNTIYF. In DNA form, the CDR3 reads TGTGCCAGCAGCCAAGATTCGCCTGACAGGGGAATCGGAAACACCATATATTTT.

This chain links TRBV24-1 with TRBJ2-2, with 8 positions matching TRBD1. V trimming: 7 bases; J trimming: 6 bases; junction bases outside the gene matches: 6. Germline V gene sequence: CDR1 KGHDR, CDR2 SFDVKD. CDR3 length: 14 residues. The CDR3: CATRDRVGAGELFF. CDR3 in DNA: TGTGCCACCAGGGACAGGGTAGGCGCCGGGGAGCTGTTTTTT.

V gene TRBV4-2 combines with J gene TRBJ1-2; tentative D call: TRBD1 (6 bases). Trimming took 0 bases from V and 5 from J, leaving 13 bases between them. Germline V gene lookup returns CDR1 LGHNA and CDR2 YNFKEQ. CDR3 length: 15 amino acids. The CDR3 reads CASSQDPTGQYGYTF. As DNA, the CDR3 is TGTGCCAGCAGCCAAGATCCGACAGGCCAGTATGGCTACACCTTC.

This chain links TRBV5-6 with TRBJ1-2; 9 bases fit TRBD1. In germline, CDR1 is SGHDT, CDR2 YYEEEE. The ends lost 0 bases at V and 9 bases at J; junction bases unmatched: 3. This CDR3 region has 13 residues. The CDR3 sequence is CASSLEDRGRYTF. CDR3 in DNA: TGTGCCAGCAGCTTGGAGGACAGGGGACGCTACACCTTC.

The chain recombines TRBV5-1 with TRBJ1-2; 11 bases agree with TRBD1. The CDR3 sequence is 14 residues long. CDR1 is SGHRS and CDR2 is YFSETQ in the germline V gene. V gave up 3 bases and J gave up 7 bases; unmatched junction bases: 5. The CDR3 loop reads CASSWTGGEGGYTF. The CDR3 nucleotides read TGCGCCAGCAGCTGGACAGGGGGCGAGGGTGGCTACACCTTC.

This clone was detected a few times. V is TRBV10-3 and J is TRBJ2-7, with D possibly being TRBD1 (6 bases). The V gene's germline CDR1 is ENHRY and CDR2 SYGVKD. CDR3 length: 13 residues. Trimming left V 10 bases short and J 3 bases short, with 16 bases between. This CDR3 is CATLDRTLYEQYF. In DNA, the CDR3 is TGTGCCACTCTAGACAGGACCCTCTACGAGCAGTACTTC.

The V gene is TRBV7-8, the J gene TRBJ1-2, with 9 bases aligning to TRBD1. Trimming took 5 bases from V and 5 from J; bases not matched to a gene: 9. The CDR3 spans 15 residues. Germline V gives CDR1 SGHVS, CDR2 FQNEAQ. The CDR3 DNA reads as TGTGCCAGCAGCACAGATCTGGACAGGGGATATGGCTACACCTTC. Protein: CASSTDLDRGYGYTF.

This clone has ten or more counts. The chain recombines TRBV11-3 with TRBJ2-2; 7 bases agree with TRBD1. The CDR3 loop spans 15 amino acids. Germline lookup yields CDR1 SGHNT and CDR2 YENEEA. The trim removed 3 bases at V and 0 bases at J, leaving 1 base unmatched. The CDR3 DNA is TGTGCCAGCAGCTTTGGGACAGCGAACACCGGGGAGCTGTTTTTT. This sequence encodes CASSFGTANTGELFF.

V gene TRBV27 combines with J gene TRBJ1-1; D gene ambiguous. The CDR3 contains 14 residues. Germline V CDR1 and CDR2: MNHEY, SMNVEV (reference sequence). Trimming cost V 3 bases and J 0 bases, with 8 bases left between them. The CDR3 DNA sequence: TGTGCCAGCAGTTTGACGGCGGTGAACACTGAAGCTTTCTTT. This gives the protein CASSLTAVNTEAFF.

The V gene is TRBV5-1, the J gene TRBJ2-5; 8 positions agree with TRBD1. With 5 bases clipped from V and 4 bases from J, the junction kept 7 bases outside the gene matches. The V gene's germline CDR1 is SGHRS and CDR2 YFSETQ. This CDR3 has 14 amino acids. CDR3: CASRSGQGVETQYF. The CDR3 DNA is TGCGCCAGCAGATCAGGACAGGGAGTAGAGACCCAGTACTTC.

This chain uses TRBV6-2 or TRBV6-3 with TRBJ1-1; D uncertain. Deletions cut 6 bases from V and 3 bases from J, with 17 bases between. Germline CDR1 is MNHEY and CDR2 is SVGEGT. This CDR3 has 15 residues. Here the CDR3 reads CASRPAGLSYTEAFF. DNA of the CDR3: TGTGCCAGCAGGCCTGCCGGGTTATCTTACACTGAAGCTTTCTTT.

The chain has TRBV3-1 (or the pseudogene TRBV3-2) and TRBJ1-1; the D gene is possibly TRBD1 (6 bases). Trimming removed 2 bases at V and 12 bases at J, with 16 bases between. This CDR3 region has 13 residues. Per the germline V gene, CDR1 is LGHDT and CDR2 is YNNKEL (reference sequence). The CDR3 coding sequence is TGTGCCAGCAGCCAAACGAAGGGGGTTGGGACTTTCTTT. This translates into CASSQTKGVGTFF.

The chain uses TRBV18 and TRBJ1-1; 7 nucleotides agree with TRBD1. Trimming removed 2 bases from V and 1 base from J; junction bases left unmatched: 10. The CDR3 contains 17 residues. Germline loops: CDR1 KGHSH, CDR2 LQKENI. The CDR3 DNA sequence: TGTGCCAGCTCACCAAATCAAAGAGGGGGCGGGAACACTGAAGCTTTCTTT. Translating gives CASSPNQRGGGNTEAFF.

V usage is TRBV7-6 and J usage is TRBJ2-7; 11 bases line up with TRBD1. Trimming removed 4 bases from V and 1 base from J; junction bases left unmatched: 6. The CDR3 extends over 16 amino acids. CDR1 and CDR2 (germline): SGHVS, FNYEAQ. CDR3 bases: TGTGCCAGCAGCTCGTGGGGACAGGGGGTTTCCTACGAGCAGTACTTC. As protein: CASSSWGQGVSYEQYF.

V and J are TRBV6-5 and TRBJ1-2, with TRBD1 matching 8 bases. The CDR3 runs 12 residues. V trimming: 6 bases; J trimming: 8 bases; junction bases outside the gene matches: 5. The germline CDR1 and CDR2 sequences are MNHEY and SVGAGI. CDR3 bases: TGTGCCAGCAGGCGGACAGGGCTCGGCTACACCTTC. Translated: CASRRTGLGYTF.